These 19 T cell receptor beta chains originate from one sample sequenced in a study of blood T cell repertoires in COVID-19. The method was immunoSEQ multiplex PCR; TCRdb's version includes in-frame clones alone and lacks a portion of them. In the table there are roughly 190,000 clones, approximately 81% of which are singletons. The sequencing input was peripheral blood. These receptors were obtained from a human donor in a cohort sampled during active COVID-19.

This chain uses TRBV24-1 with TRBJ2-2; no firm D call. Germline CDR1 is KGHDR and CDR2 is SFDVKD. V was shortened by 8 bases and J by 6 bases, with 9 bases between the two germline ends. The CDR3 covers 12 residues. This CDR3 reads CATKAGSGELFF. The CDR3 region has the DNA TGTGCCACCAAAGCAGGTTCCGGGGAGCTGTTTTTT.

The rearrangement links TRBV27 to TRBJ2-3, with 11 positions matching TRBD2. This CDR3 is built from 15 residues. After removal of 8 bases from V and 4 bases from J, the junction contained 8 bases not matched to a gene. From germline, CDR1 is MNHEY and CDR2 SMNVEV (reference sequence). Here the CDR3 reads CASRLAGYVADTQYF. The DNA for the CDR3 is TGTGCCAGCCGACTAGCGGGATATGTCGCAGATACGCAGTATTTT.

The CDR3 DNA reads as TGTGCCAGTAGTCTAGTGTGGGGGGACGGCTACACCTTC. Encoded protein: CASSLVWGDGYTF. This chain links TRBV19 with TRBJ1-2, with D maybe TRBD1 (5 bases). This CDR3 is built from 13 residues. Germline V lookup: CDR1 LNHDA, CDR2 SQIVND (reference sequence). Trimming pared 5 bases from V and 8 bases from J, leaving 15 bases between.

Of note for this clone: Relative to the germline gene, one junction end is altered; a read error may explain this. The V call is TRBV7-9, the J call TRBJ1-5; unclear D gene. Per the germline V gene, CDR1 is SEHNR and CDR2 is FQNEAQ (reference sequence). The CDR3 consists of 14 residues. CDR3 protein: CTSSSGYSNQPQHF. In DNA form, the CDR3 reads TGTACCAGCAGCTCGGGTTATAGCAATCAGCCCCAGCATTTT. Using reference TRBV7-9 and TRBJ1-5 for the parts outside the CDR3, the full variable domain is DTGVSQNPRHKITKRGQNVTFRCDPISEHNRLYWYRQTLGQGPEFLTYFQNEAQLEKSRLLSDRFSAERPKGSFSTLEIQRTEQGDSAMYLCTSSSGYSNQPQHFGDGTRLSIL.

The chain couples TRBV6-1 to TRBJ1-6; 8 nucleotides line up with TRBD1. Trimming cost V 0 bases and J 8 bases; bases outside gene matches: 6. The germline V gene has CDR1 MNHNS and CDR2 SASEGT. The CDR3 is made up of 16 amino acids. The CDR3 DNA is TGTGCCAGCAGTGAAGCTAGAGACAGGGGAGATTCACCCCTCCACTTT. This gives the protein CASSEARDRGDSPLHF.

This clone turned up a few times. The rearrangement links TRBV11-3 to TRBJ2-3; D unresolved. CDR3 size: 14 residues. CDR1 and CDR2 (germline): SGHNT, YENEEA. Deletions cut 6 bases from V and 5 bases from J, with 15 bases between. CDR3 residues: CASSRSKARDTQYF. DNA for the CDR3: TGTGCCAGCAGTCGGAGTAAGGCCAGAGATACGCAGTATTTT. The complete variable domain, with remaining parts taken from reference TRBV11-3 and TRBJ2-3, reads EAGVVQSPRYKIIEKKQPVAFWCNPISGHNTLYWYLQNLGQGPELLIRYENEEAVDDSQLPKDRFSAERLKGVDSTLKIQPAELGDSAVYLCASSRSKARDTQYFGPGTRLTVL.

This chain's CDR3 is CASTPKTTPTGELFF. The CDR3 nucleotides read TGTGCCAGCACCCCCAAAACTACCCCAACCGGGGAGCTGTTTTTT. The gene calls are TRBV7-8 and TRBJ2-2, with D unclear. The CDR3 loop spans 15 amino acids. Trimming took 7 bases from V and 5 from J, leaving 17 bases between them. In germline, CDR1 is SGHVS, CDR2 FQNEAQ. Together with reference TRBV7-8 and TRBJ2-2, the CDR3 gives the full variable domain: GAGVSQSPRYKVAKRGQDVALRCDPISGHVSLFWYQQALGQGPEFLTYFQNEAQLDKSGLPSDRFFAERPEGSVSTLKIQRTQQEDSAVYLCASTPKTTPTGELFFGEGSRLTVL.

The chain has TRBV19 and TRBJ2-5, with D tentatively TRBD2 (5 bases). Per germline, CDR1 LNHDA and CDR2 SQIVND (reference sequence). The V gene lost 5 bases and the J gene lost 5 bases, with 12 bases spanning the gap. This CDR3 spans 13 amino acids. The CDR3 region has the DNA TGTGCCAGTAGTGTGAATCGGAGGGAGACCCAGTACTTC. This sequence encodes CASSVNRRETQYF.

The V call is TRBV10-2, the J call TRBJ1-2, with D hard to call. The CDR3 loop spans 14 amino acids. Germline V gene data show CDR1 as WSHSY and CDR2 as SAAADI. V lost 7 bases and J lost 1, with 13 bases in between. CDR3 DNA sequence: TGCGCCAGCAATCATGGAGGGTTTAACTATGGCTACACCTTC. Amino acid sequence: CASNHGGFNYGYTF.

The rearrangement uses TRBV2 and TRBJ1-4; TRBD1 is a possible D gene (5 bases). Germline loops: CDR1 SNHLY, CDR2 FYNNEI. Between the trimmed V and J ends, which lost 11 bases and 6 bases, there was a span of 22 bases. The CDR3 runs 15 residues. CDR3 coding DNA: TGTGCCTCCACTTTTTGGGGCTTACCGGATGAAAAACTGTTTTTT. Amino acid sequence: CASTFWGLPDEKLFF.

V usage is TRBV2 and J usage is TRBJ1-2; weak D call: TRBD1 (5 bases). The CDR3 is 13 amino acids. In germline, CDR1 is SNHLY, CDR2 FYNNEI. V was pared by 6 bases and J by 7 bases, with 15 bases between. CDR3 DNA sequence: TGTGCCAGCAGGGTAAGGGGATCGAGTGGCTACACCTTC. This translates into CASRVRGSSGYTF.

The V call is TRBV27, the J call TRBJ2-3, with a possible D match to TRBD2 (5 bases). The CDR3 spans 17 residues. V was shortened by 4 bases and J by 0 bases, with 17 bases between the two germline ends. Germline V gives CDR1 MNHEY, CDR2 SMNVEV (reference sequence). CDR3 sequence: CASSYTLGRGSTDTQYF. The CDR3 region has the DNA TGTGCCAGCAGTTACACCCTAGGACGGGGAAGCACAGATACGCAGTATTTT.

This chain uses TRBV29-1 with TRBJ2-1; 11 bases are shared with TRBD2. Germline CDR1 and CDR2: SQVTM and ANQGSEA. V trimming: 7 bases; J trimming: 3 bases; junction bases outside the gene matches: 5. The CDR3 consists of 14 residues. The CDR3 region is CSASTSGSYNEQFF. Written as DNA, the CDR3 is TGCAGCGCCTCCACTAGCGGGAGCTACAATGAGCAGTTCTTC.

The V and J genes are TRBV19 and TRBJ1-2, with TRBD1 as a possible D gene (5 bases). The CDR3 sequence is 11 residues long. V lost 10 bases to trimming and J lost 8 bases, with 14 bases between them. Germline CDR1 LNHDA, CDR2 SQIVND (reference sequence). In DNA form, the CDR3 reads TGTGCCACTGAGCGTTGGGGCGGCTACACCTTC. As protein: CATERWGGYTF.

The chain joins TRBV19 to TRBJ1-1; D unclear. Germline values: CDR1 LNHDA, CDR2 SQIVND (reference sequence). The V end lost 3 bases, the J end lost 1 base, and 6 bases lay between the germline ends. CDR3 length equals 13 residues. The CDR3 DNA reads TGTGCCAGTAGTATCACTGCGAACACTGAAGCTTTCTTT. Protein: CASSITANTEAFF.

J is TRBJ1-5 and V is TRBV4-1; D is unclear. The V end was cut by 0 bases, the J end by 4 bases, with 4 bases between. The CDR3 consists of 13 residues. Germline CDR1 and CDR2: MGHRA and YSYEKL. The chain's CDR3 is CASSQDHNQPQHF. The CDR3, as DNA: TGCGCCAGCAGCCAAGATCATAATCAGCCCCAGCATTTT.

This chain links TRBV7-9 with TRBJ2-3; the D gene is possibly TRBD1 (5 bases). Trimming cost V 6 bases and J 3 bases, with 16 bases left between them. Germline CDR1 SEHNR, CDR2 FQNEAQ (reference sequence). The CDR3 runs to 15 residues. The CDR3 bases are TGTGCCAGCAGAGAAGACCCCCCAGGGACAGATACGCAGTATTTT. Encoded protein: CASREDPPGTDTQYF.

The V call is TRBV5-1, the J call TRBJ2-1, with 7 nucleotides matching TRBD2. The CDR3 spans 14 residues. J was trimmed by 8 bases and V by 4 bases; bases with no gene match: 9. Per the germline V gene, CDR1 is SGHRS and CDR2 is YFSETQ. CDR3 sequence: CASSHGTKSHEQFF. The CDR3 nucleotides read TGCGCCAGCAGCCACGGGACTAAGTCCCATGAGCAGTTCTTC.

The chain joins TRBV19 to TRBJ2-2, with a tentative D call TRBD2 (6 bases). V dropped 3 bases and J dropped 4 bases, with 21 bases sitting between them. This CDR3 has 18 residues. Germline assignment: CDR1 LNHDA and CDR2 SQIVND (reference sequence). CDR3: CASSIGDFAGIFTGELFF. CDR3 coding DNA: TGTGCCAGTAGTATTGGGGATTTTGCGGGGATATTCACCGGGGAGCTGTTTTTT.